The source of this T cell receptor (beta chain) is a study of blood T cell repertoires in COVID-19. Study overall: T cells, B-cell-depleted T cells, or PBMCs supplied cDNA or gDNA.

Seattle patients were enrolled during active infection and followed longitudinally. TCRdb keeps only in-frame clones here, not all; method: immunoSEQ multiplex PCR. The sample has some 450,000 clones; about 91% are singletons. Germline CDR1 reads SEHNR; CDR2 reads FQNEAQ (reference sequence). The J segment lost 4 bases and the V segment lost 0 bases, leaving 3 bases of the junction unmatched. This CDR3 comprises 14 residues. Sequenced sample: peripheral blood. The receptor comes from a woman aged 45 to 65 with COVID-19, enrolled during active disease. V usage is TRBV7-9 and J usage is TRBJ2-7, with 7 bases fitting TRBD1. The CDR3 loop reads CASSLADRVYEQYF. As DNA, the CDR3 is TGTGCCAGCAGCTTAGCAGACAGGGTGTACGAGCAGTACTTC.